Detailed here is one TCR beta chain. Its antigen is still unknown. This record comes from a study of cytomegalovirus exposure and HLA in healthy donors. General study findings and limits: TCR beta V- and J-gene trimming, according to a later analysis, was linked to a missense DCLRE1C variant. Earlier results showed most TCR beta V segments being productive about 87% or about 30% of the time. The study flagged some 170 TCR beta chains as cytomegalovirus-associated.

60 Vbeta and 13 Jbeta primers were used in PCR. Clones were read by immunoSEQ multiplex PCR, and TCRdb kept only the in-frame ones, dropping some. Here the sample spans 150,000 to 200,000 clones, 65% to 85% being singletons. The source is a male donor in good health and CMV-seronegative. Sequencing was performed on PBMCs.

For the CDR3, the DNA is TGTGCCAGCAGCTTAGTATTAGCGGGGGGTTTCGATGAGCAGTTCTTC. Its translation: CASSLVLAGGFDEQFF. V and J are TRBV7-9 and TRBJ2-1; 10 positions match TRBD2. There are 16 residues in the CDR3. V lost 1 base to trimming and J lost 8 bases; unmatched junction nucleotides: 8. CDR1 and CDR2 from the germline V gene are SEHNR and FQNEAQ (reference sequence).